This T cell receptor beta chain appears in the sequencing data of a study of siplizumab effects on memory and regulatory T cells (dated by TCRdb to between 2018 and 2021). Study-wide context: The study examined how the anti-CD2 antibody siplizumab affects alloreactive T-cell subsets in allogeneic mixed lymphocyte reactions built from human PBMCs. Overall study outcomes, separate from this receptor: Sequences below about 10^-5 frequency were poorly captured, so only a minor fraction of alloreactive clones could be mapped to unstimulated subsets. Among mappable alloreactive CD4+ clones, the Treg-derived fraction averaged approximately 66% with siplizumab versus 25% to 30% in control reactions. Unstimulated naive T cells appeared more diverse than memory T cells, and naive cells seemed to contribute substantially to the alloresponse. The cumulative frequency of alloreactive sequences that could be traced back to unstimulated CD4+ memory T cells was significantly reduced by siplizumab. Roughly 75-95% of proliferating CD4+ or CD8+ clones could not be assigned a naive or memory phenotype. Whether proliferating Tregs from siplizumab cultures actually had suppressive function was not functionally confirmed.

About this clone: It has no known antigen specificity. The input lacks base qualities; no much larger clone sits a single base away.

Receptor amplification or capture employed the immunoSEQ multiplex PCR assay. Roughly 100,000 TCR templates per sample were assayed by the deep sequencing platform. Genomic DNA extracted from sorted T cells was used for TCRbeta CDR3 sequencing. The authors' pipeline ran thus. Clonal analysis of TCRbeta CDR3 data was done in the R programming language. Alloreactive CD4+ and CD8+ clones were defined by comparing unstimulated samples with post-reaction CFSE-low samples. Alloreactive CD4+ clones were assigned to regulatory or non-regulatory origin by matching sequences to sorted unstimulated Treg and non-Treg repertoires. The source is immuneACCESS, and TCRdb retained only in-frame sequences with V and J called. Part of the clones is not carried over; for the studies checked, unresolved V genes explain less than half of this, and the remainder is unexplained. That table gives V, J and clone size, and the DNA gave D and trimming. The sample has 70,000 to 95,000 clones on record, roughly 96% of them singletons. The ten largest clones add up to around 0.029% of the sample.

Unstimulated CD4+ memory cells were also sequenced in three donor pairs, together with CD4+ naive, CD8+ TEMRA, CD8+ naive and CD8+ effector memory subsets. Sorted unstimulated T cells, along with proliferating T cells recovered from mixed lymphocyte reactions, underwent TCRbeta CDR3 sequencing. Fresh whole blood from approximately ten HLA-typed healthy donors was used to isolate PBMCs. This receptor was taken from a human donor in good health. Source material: naive CD4+ T cells sorted from blood. This specimen's cell subset or site label, interpreted: unstimulated naive T cells.

CDR3 reads: CASSDERDTDTQYF. The nucleotide sequence reads TGCGCCAGCAGTGATGAACGGGACACAGATACGCAGTATTTT. This receptor chain uses TRBV10-1 and TRBJ2-3, and TRBD2 may be the D gene, going by 5 matching bases. CDR1 WNHNN and CDR2 SYGVQD are derived from the germline V gene (reference sequence). The CDR3 runs 14 amino acids, cysteine and phenylalanine included. Left in the record is the CDR3 DNA by itself, 42 bases read in frame from the first base. A distance of 9 bases separates the germline ends of V and J, which lose 3 bases and 2 bases respectively.